Listed here is a single T cell receptor beta chain. As yet, its antigen is unknown. Trimming took 2 bases from V and 5 from J, leaving 8 bases between them. Germline CDR1 and CDR2: SQVTM and ANQGSEA. The CDR3 runs to 12 residues. The data are from a study of early T cells in non-severe SARS-CoV-2 infection. Via MiXCR, TCRdb re-called the 5' RACE reads, giving one row per CDR3 protein. The table records tens of thousands of distinct CDR3 sequences, roughly 12% of them present only once. Broader study findings: Matches to VDJdb favored anti-spike CD8 responses and missed private and CD4 specificities.

The chain combines TRBV29-1 with TRBJ2-3, with a weak D call TRBD2 (6 bases). The source is an adult who was a healthcare worker with PCR-confirmed SARS-CoV-2 infection or an uninfected control (not recorded which). The sample was whole blood. The CDR3 here is CSVELGGDTQYF. CDR3 in DNA: TGCAGCGTTGAATTGGGGGGAGATACGCAGTATTTT.